The 30 T cell receptor beta chains given below trace back to one sample, sequenced in a study of blood T cell repertoires in COVID-19. TCRdb's copy holds only in-frame clones and misses some; the assay was immunoSEQ multiplex PCR. The sample shows 200,000 to 250,000 clones, about 81% of them seen only once. What was sequenced was peripheral blood. These receptors all come from a woman aged 70 to 79 with COVID-19, enrolled during active disease.

DNA of the CDR3: TGTGCCAGCAGTTATAGCGGCGGGCTCTACGAGCAGTACTTC. Protein sequence: CASSYSGGLYEQYF. V and J are TRBV6-6 and TRBJ2-7, with D possibly being TRBD2 (6 bases). Per germline, CDR1 MNHNY and CDR2 SVGAGI (reference sequence). V gave up 3 bases and J gave up 3 bases, with 12 bases separating them. The CDR3 has 14 residues.

The genes are TRBV6-2 or TRBV6-3 and TRBJ1-1; TRBD1 matches 7 bases. Germline V lookup: CDR1 MNHEY, CDR2 SVGEGT. This CDR3 is 14 amino acids long. Losses at the gene ends were 2 bases for V and 2 bases for J; bases not matched to a gene: 2. As DNA, the CDR3 is TGTGCCAGCAGTTACGACAGGGTTAACACTGAAGCTTTCTTT. Amino acid sequence: CASSYDRVNTEAFF.

This sequence joins TRBV6-2 or TRBV6-3 and TRBJ1-5; TRBD1 might be the D (6 bases). The V gene's germline CDR1 is MNHEY and CDR2 SVGEGT. The ends were cut back, 5 bases at V and 7 bases at J, with 18 bases in the middle. CDR3 length equals 15 residues. CDR3 sequence (DNA): TGTGCCAGCAGTCTAAAGACAGTGGGGGCGCAGCCCCAGCATTTT. This sequence encodes CASSLKTVGAQPQHF.

This chain connects TRBV29-1 to TRBJ1-1; D is ambiguous. With 4 bases removed from V and 1 base from J, the gap between germline ends came to 7 bases. Germline V lookup: CDR1 SQVTM, CDR2 ANQGSEA. The CDR3 extends over 12 amino acids. The CDR3 loop is CSVVEGNTEAFF. The CDR3 region has the DNA TGCAGCGTTGTTGAGGGGAACACTGAAGCTTTCTTT. Full variable domain (rest looked up from reference TRBV29-1 and TRBJ1-1): SAVISQKPSRDICQRGTSLTIQCQVDSQVTMMFWYRQQPGQSLTLIATANQGSEATYESGFVIDKFPISRPNLTFSTLTVSNMSPEDSSIYLCSVVEGNTEAFFGQGTRLTVV.

V and J are TRBV5-1 and TRBJ2-2; D is ambiguous. Germline CDR1 and CDR2: SGHRS and YFSETQ. The length of the CDR3 is 14 residues. V lost 0 bases and J 2 bases, leaving 5 bases between the germline ends. The CDR3 DNA reads TGCGCCAGCAGCTTGGCCCTAAACACCGGGGAGCTGTTTTTT. Protein: CASSLALNTGELFF.

V usage is TRBV18 and J usage is TRBJ2-3, with a tentative D call TRBD2 (6 bases). Trimming removed 6 bases at V and 0 bases at J, with 19 bases between. Germline lookup yields CDR1 KGHSH and CDR2 LQKENI. The length of the CDR3 is 17 residues. The CDR3 protein is CASSVARLATSTDTQYF. The CDR3 nucleotides are TGTGCCAGCTCCGTGGCTCGCCTAGCGACTAGCACAGATACGCAGTATTTT.

The table lists this clone with a few counts. The rearrangement joins TRBV7-3 to TRBJ1-6, with D uncertain. The V end was cut by 5 bases, the J end by 9 bases, with 14 bases between. The CDR3 runs 14 residues. Germline loops: CDR1 SGHTA, CDR2 FQGTGA. Here the CDR3 reads CASSLGRVGSPLHF. CDR3 in DNA: TGTGCCAGCAGCCTCGGGAGGGTTGGTTCACCCCTCCACTTT.

Only one count was recorded for this clone. This sequence joins TRBV19 and TRBJ2-3; TRBD2 might be the D (6 bases). The germline V and J ends were trimmed by 5 bases and 2 bases, with 17 bases remaining between them. This CDR3 region has 16 residues. CDR1 and CDR2 (germline): LNHDA, SQIVND (reference sequence). In nucleotides, the CDR3 is TGTGCCAGTAGTGCCCCCCGGGACTTAAACACAGATACGCAGTATTTT. Translating gives CASSAPRDLNTDTQYF.

This chain joins TRBV7-2 and TRBJ1-2; D is uncertain. CDR1 is SGHTA, CDR2 FQGNSA, per germline. V shed 3 bases and J shed 4 bases, with 12 bases lying between them. The CDR3 extends over 14 amino acids. The CDR3 coding sequence is TGTGCCAGCAGCTTGAGAAACTACCCCTATGGCTACACCTTC. Translated: CASSLRNYPYGYTF.

In nucleotides, the CDR3 is TGTGCCAGCCGATACGGGAGGCTGGGCACCGGGGAGCTGTTTTTT. It specifies CASRYGRLGTGELFF. This chain connects TRBV27 to TRBJ2-2, with 7 bases lining up with TRBD2. The J segment lost 4 bases and the V segment lost 8 bases, leaving 10 bases of the junction unmatched. There are 15 residues in the CDR3. Germline V gene lookup returns CDR1 MNHEY and CDR2 SMNVEV (reference sequence).

The chain is built from TRBV6-2 or TRBV6-3 and TRBJ1-2; the match to TRBD1 covers 7 bases. Germline CDR1 and CDR2: MNHEY and SVGEGT. The CDR3 runs to 16 residues. Germline trimming cut 2 bases from V and 2 bases from J; bases unmatched to any gene: 8. CDR3 protein: CASSYRQGRDNYGYTF. The CDR3 nucleotides are TGTGCCAGCAGTTACCGACAGGGACGAGACAACTATGGCTACACCTTC.

This chain connects TRBV13 to TRBJ1-4, with D possibly matching TRBD1 (6 bases). The length of the CDR3 is 15 residues. Trimming left V 0 bases short and J 6 bases short, with 11 bases between. CDR1 is PRHDT, CDR2 FYEKMQ, per germline (reference sequence). The CDR3 protein is CASSLGVGTHEKLFF. CDR3 sequence (DNA): TGTGCCAGCAGCTTAGGAGTGGGGACACATGAAAAACTGTTTTTT.

The CDR3 loop is CASSLEGQVHGYTF. Here the CDR3 DNA reads TGTGCCAGCAGCTTAGAAGGACAGGTGCATGGCTACACCTTC. V usage is TRBV11-2 and J usage is TRBJ1-2; 7 bases align to TRBD1. Trimming removed 0 bases from V and 6 bases from J; junction bases left unmatched: 4. This CDR3 has 14 amino acids. Germline loops: CDR1 SGHAT, CDR2 FQNNGV.

The rearrangement links TRBV6-5 to TRBJ2-6, with a weak D call TRBD2 (5 bases). Trimming removed 0 bases from V and 2 bases from J, with 8 bases in between. CDR1 and CDR2 from the germline V gene are MNHEY and SVGAGI. CDR3 length: 16 residues. CDR3 bases: TGTGCCAGCAGTTACTCTGTGGGAGCTGGGGCCAACGTCCTGACTTTC. Its translation: CASSYSVGAGANVLTF.

V is TRBV7-2 and J is TRBJ2-2; D not resolved. CDR3 length: 14 amino acids. Germline loops: CDR1 SGHTA, CDR2 FQGNSA. With 5 bases removed from V and 2 bases from J, the gap between germline ends came to 9 bases. CDR3 DNA sequence: TGTGCCAGCAGCACCCGACTTAACACCGGGGAGCTGTTTTTT. It encodes CASSTRLNTGELFF.

This clone was detected only a few times. This sequence joins TRBV2 and TRBJ2-7, with D unresolved. V shed 5 bases and J shed 0 bases, with 5 bases lying between them. Germline CDR1 and CDR2: SNHLY and FYNNEI. The CDR3 has 12 amino acids. The CDR3 sequence is CASSYSSYEQYF. As DNA, the CDR3 is TGTGCCAGCAGTTACAGCTCCTACGAGCAGTACTTC.

The chain recombines TRBV7-9 with TRBJ1-1; tentatively, D is TRBD1 (6 bases). CDR1 is SEHNR and CDR2 is FQNEAQ in the germline V gene (reference sequence). The V end was cut by 5 bases, the J end by 1 base, with 14 bases between. CDR3 length equals 15 residues. CDR3 sequence: CASSPREGGNTEAFF. The CDR3, as DNA: TGTGCCAGCAGCCCCCGGGAAGGGGGGAACACTGAAGCTTTCTTT.

This rearrangement joins TRBV11-2 to TRBJ2-4; maybe TRBD1 (6 bases). Germline V gene sequence: CDR1 SGHAT, CDR2 FQNNGV. V lost 5 bases and J lost 6, with 17 bases in between. There are 15 residues in the CDR3. The DNA of the CDR3 is TGTGCCAGCAGCCCTACACAGGGATTCGGAAACATTCAGTACTTC. Its protein is CASSPTQGFGNIQYF. Combining the CDR3 with reference TRBV11-2 and TRBJ2-4 gives the whole variable domain EAGVAQSPRYKIIEKRQSVAFWCNPISGHATLYWYQQILGQGPKLLIQFQNNGVVDDSQLPKDRFSAERLKGVDSTLKIQPAKLEDSAVYLCASSPTQGFGNIQYFGAGTRLSVL.

There are many counts of this clone. The J gene is TRBJ2-7, the V gene TRBV10-3; possible D gene TRBD2, 6 bases. The V end lost 0 bases, the J end lost 5 bases, and 8 bases lay between the germline ends. Germline CDR1 reads ENHRY; CDR2 reads SYGVKD. The CDR3 runs 13 residues. Here the CDR3 reads CAISESGRNEQYF. Here the CDR3 DNA reads TGTGCCATCAGTGAGTCCGGGAGAAACGAGCAGTACTTC.

The J gene is TRBJ2-3, the V gene TRBV7-3; tentative D call: TRBD1 (5 bases). Per the germline V gene, CDR1 is SGHTA and CDR2 is FQGTGA. The germline V and J ends were trimmed by 5 bases and 0 bases, with 9 bases remaining between them. There are 14 residues in the CDR3. As DNA, the CDR3 is TGTGCCAGCAGCCCGACAGCGAGCACAGATACGCAGTATTTT. Translated, it gives CASSPTASTDTQYF.

This clone was seen a single time. V and J are TRBV5-4 and TRBJ1-2; 8 bases map to TRBD1. The V gene's germline CDR1 is SGHNT and CDR2 YYREEE (reference sequence). With V trimmed by 1 base and J by 8 bases, 4 bases remained unmatched. The length of the CDR3 is 13 residues. This CDR3 is CASSLQGAEGYTF. As DNA, the CDR3 is TGTGCCAGCAGCTTGCAGGGGGCAGAGGGCTACACCTTC.

CDR3 in DNA: TGTGCCAGCTCAGGAGTGAGGGACAGTAACTACGAGCAGTACTTC. Protein: CASSGVRDSNYEQYF. The chain uses TRBV18 and TRBJ2-7, with 7 bases fitting TRBD1. Per the germline V gene, CDR1 is KGHSH and CDR2 is LQKENI. CDR3 length: 15 residues. V dropped 5 bases and J dropped 3; count of bases not matched to a gene: 10. The full variable domain, completed using reference TRBV18 and TRBJ2-7, is NAGVMQNPRHLVRRRGQEARLRCSPMKGHSHVYWYRQLPEEGLKFMVYLQKENIIDESGMPKERFSAEFPKEGPSILRIQQVVRGDSAAYFCASSGVRDSNYEQYFGPGTRLTVT.

To note about this clone: This sample also contains other DNA sequences that code for the same CDR3. The chain couples TRBV5-1 to TRBJ2-7, with 11 bases fitting TRBD2. CDR1 SGHRS and CDR2 YFSETQ come from the germline V gene. The CDR3 has 16 residues. Trimming removed 0 bases from V and 7 bases from J; junction bases left unmatched: 9. The CDR3 nucleotides read TGCGCCAGCAGCTTGGAATTAGCGGGAGGGCCGGGAGAGCAGTACTTC. This gives the protein CASSLELAGGPGEQYF. Complete variable domain (other parts from reference TRBV5-1 and TRBJ2-7): KAGVTQTPRYLIKTRGQQVTLSCSPISGHRSVSWYQQTPGQGLQFLFEYFSETQRNKGNFPGRFSGRQFSNSRSEMNVSTLELGDSALYLCASSLELAGGPGEQYFGPGTRLTVT.

This chain joins TRBV18 and TRBJ1-1; D uncertain. Germline CDR1 KGHSH, CDR2 LQKENI. V was clipped by 4 bases and J by 1 base, with 4 bases between them. The CDR3 is made up of 12 amino acids. DNA for the CDR3: TGTGCCAGCTCACTTCGGAACACTGAAGCTTTCTTT. This translates into CASSLRNTEAFF.

This clone has only one observation. The rearrangement uses TRBV10-3 and TRBJ1-5, with TRBD1 as a possible D gene (6 bases). Trimming took 4 bases from V and 7 from J, leaving 14 bases between them. Per the germline V gene, CDR1 is ENHRY and CDR2 is SYGVKD. The CDR3 has 14 amino acids. Here the CDR3 DNA reads TGTGCCATCAGTGCCGCAGGGGATGGGCAGCCCCAGCATTTT. This encodes CAISAAGDGQPQHF.

The chain combines TRBV14 with TRBJ2-2, with D maybe TRBD2 (6 bases). The CDR3 spans 12 residues. From germline, CDR1 is SGHDN and CDR2 FVKESK. Trimming removed 8 bases from V and 6 bases from J, with 10 bases in between. CDR3 DNA: TGTGCCAGCCTCTCGGGAGCCGGGGAGCTGTTTTTT. The encoded protein is CASLSGAGELFF.

V usage is TRBV5-5 and J usage is TRBJ1-1; weak D call: TRBD1 (5 bases). This CDR3 has 14 residues. Between the trimmed V and J ends, which lost 4 bases and 5 bases, there was a span of 15 bases. Germline-derived CDR1 and CDR2 are SGHKS and YYEKEE (reference sequence). CDR3 amino acids: CASSPAQGRTEAFF. The CDR3 DNA is TGTGCCAGCAGCCCAGCCCAGGGAAGGACTGAAGCTTTCTTT.

The chain joins TRBV4-3 to TRBJ2-3; D not resolved. The CDR3 contains 12 residues. With 3 bases removed from V and 6 bases from J, the gap between germline ends came to 7 bases. Germline loops: CDR1 LGHNA, CDR2 YSLEER. The CDR3 is CASSQSRDTQYF. In nucleotides, the CDR3 is TGCGCCAGCAGCCAGAGTCGTGATACGCAGTATTTT.

This chain uses TRBV27 with TRBJ1-5, with TRBD1 matching over 11 bases. The CDR3 runs 15 residues. The V and J ends lost 5 bases and 4 bases, in that order; junction bases with no gene match: 4. Germline V gene data show CDR1 as MNHEY and CDR2 as SMNVEV (reference sequence). The CDR3 DNA reads as TGTGCCAGCAGTCCCGGGACAGGGGGTAATCAGCCCCAGCATTTT. It encodes CASSPGTGGNQPQHF.

The chain combines TRBV2 with TRBJ1-1; unclear D gene. The CDR3 extends over 11 amino acids. Germline values: CDR1 SNHLY, CDR2 FYNNEI. Trimming removed 4 bases from V and 6 bases from J, with 6 bases in between. CDR3 loop: CASSVQAEAFF. CDR3 sequence (DNA): TGTGCCAGCAGTGTCCAGGCTGAAGCTTTCTTT.